A single sample is the source of the 6 T cell receptor beta chains below, sequenced in a study of cytomegalovirus exposure and HLA in healthy donors. Primers included in the PCR were 60 Vbeta and 13 Jbeta primers. Assay used: immunoSEQ multiplex PCR; TCRdb lists only in-frame clones, some missing. The table lists about 160,000 clones, over 70% of them singletons, with roughly 4.7% in the top ten. Sequencing was performed on PBMCs. All receptors come from a man aged 25-45 years in good health and CMV-seronegative.

This chain connects TRBV11-2 to TRBJ1-1; a weak D match, TRBD1 (5 bases). V was clipped by 8 bases and J by 6 bases, with 16 bases between them. The CDR3 is made up of 13 amino acids. Germline CDR1 SGHAT, CDR2 FQNNGV. The CDR3 sequence: CASSLGAGPEAFF. Written as DNA, the CDR3 is TGTGCCAGCTCTCTAGGGGCAGGGCCTGAAGCTTTCTTT.

The J gene is TRBJ1-6, the V gene TRBV10-3, with 7 nucleotides matching TRBD1. The CDR3 is made up of 14 amino acids. Germline assignment: CDR1 ENHRY and CDR2 SYGVKD. Trimming removed 8 bases from V and 8 bases from J; junction bases left unmatched: 9. This chain's CDR3 is CAISTGADDSPLHF. As DNA, the CDR3 is TGTGCCATCTCTACAGGGGCTGACGATTCACCCCTCCACTTT.

The V and J genes are TRBV5-4 and TRBJ2-5; 8 bases line up with TRBD2. Germline V CDR1 and CDR2: SGHNT, YYREEE (reference sequence). V was clipped by 6 bases and J by 1 base; unmatched bases: 11. This CDR3 has 16 residues. The DNA of the CDR3 is TGTGCCAGCAATGGTTGGGGTAGCGGGGCCCAAGAGACCCAGTACTTC. It is translated as CASNGWGSGAQETQYF.

The sample holds one count of this clone. This chain links TRBV27 with TRBJ2-5; tentatively, D is TRBD1 (6 bases). The CDR3 covers 13 residues. Germline V CDR1 and CDR2: MNHEY, SMNVEV (reference sequence). V lost 5 bases to trimming and J lost 4 bases, with 11 bases between them. This CDR3 reads CASSTGTPETQYF. The DNA for the CDR3 is TGTGCCAGCAGTACAGGGACACCAGAGACCCAGTACTTC.

This chain links TRBV5-4 with TRBJ2-7; 7 bases agree with TRBD1. The V gene end was trimmed by 8 bases and the J gene end by 5 bases; junction bases not matched to a gene: 13. Germline CDR1 is SGHNT and CDR2 is YYREEE (reference sequence). The CDR3 loop spans 14 amino acids. The CDR3 nucleotides are TGTGCCAGTGCCCTCATGGGACAGTCGAACGAGCAGTACTTC. Residues: CASALMGQSNEQYF.

This chain links TRBV7-3 with TRBJ2-3; 10 bases line up with TRBD1. The germline CDR1 and CDR2 sequences are SGHTA and FQGTGA. CDR3 size: 20 residues. J was trimmed by 1 base and V by 4 bases; bases with no gene match: 17. CDR3 region: CASSSLPWDRGLAGTDTQYF. For the CDR3, the DNA is TGTGCCAGCAGCTCTCTACCTTGGGACAGGGGATTGGCGGGCACAGATACGCAGTATTTT.